This T cell receptor beta chain was sequenced for a study of blood T cell repertoires in COVID-19. Study at large: Samples of COVID-19 (acute and convalescent) were obtained from the United States, Italy and Spain.

The germline CDR1 and CDR2 sequences are SGHAT and FQNNGV. Trimming pared 5 bases from V and 1 base from J, leaving 18 bases between. The CDR3 is 16 residues long. The repertoire was sequenced with immunoSEQ multiplex PCR; TCRdb's copy has only in-frame clones and lacks some. Counted here are over 120,000 clones, 80% to 90% occurring once; the ten biggest clones make up roughly 8%. The sample consisted of peripheral blood. The rearrangement uses TRBV11-2 and TRBJ2-7; perhaps TRBD1 as D (5 bases). The sequence was obtained from a woman in her forties or fifties with active or convalescent COVID-19. The CDR3 protein is CASSPARQSLSYEQYF. The CDR3 DNA reads as TGTGCCAGCAGCCCCGCGCGACAGTCCCTTTCCTACGAGCAGTACTTC.